Below are 31 T cell receptor beta chains sequenced from a single sample in a study of PD-L1 blockade in urothelial cancer. Some clones are missing from TCRdb's copy, which holds only in-frame ones; the method was immunoSEQ multiplex PCR. The data show some 100,000 clones, about 90% seen once. This material consisted of PBMCs, taken around atezolizumab (anti-PD-L1) treatment. The receptors originated from a woman aged 80 or over with urothelial cancer.

V usage is TRBV19 and J usage is TRBJ2-7, with 9 nucleotides matching TRBD1. CDR1 and CDR2 (germline): LNHDA, SQIVND (reference sequence). The CDR3 sequence is 13 residues long. V lost 4 bases, J lost 5 bases, and 3 bases stayed unmatched. The CDR3 DNA follows: TGTGCCAGTAGTACGGACAGGGGCCACGAGCAGTACTTC. Translating gives CASSTDRGHEQYF.

This chain joins TRBV19 and TRBJ2-3; D is unclear. V dropped 2 bases and J dropped 0 bases, with 15 bases sitting between them. Germline CDR1 LNHDA, CDR2 SQIVND (reference sequence). CDR3 length: 17 residues. CDR3 sequence reads: CASSIRARQRSTDTQYF. For the CDR3, the DNA is TGTGCCAGTAGTATAAGAGCGAGGCAGCGAAGCACAGATACGCAGTATTTT.

The rearrangement uses TRBV7-8 and TRBJ1-5, with a possible D match to TRBD1 (5 bases). V shed 1 base and J shed 6 bases, with 7 bases lying between them. The CDR3 is 13 amino acids. Germline V gives CDR1 SGHVS, CDR2 FQNEAQ. The DNA of the CDR3 is TGTGCCAGCAGCTTAGACAGGTCTCAGCCCCAGCATTTT. It codes for CASSLDRSQPQHF.

The chain couples TRBV2 to TRBJ2-2, with 7 bases matching TRBD2. Trimming cost V 3 bases and J 4 bases; bases outside gene matches: 2. Germline loops: CDR1 SNHLY, CDR2 FYNNEI. The CDR3 is 14 residues long. Written as DNA, the CDR3 is TGTGCCAGCAGTGATGGGGGGGGCACCGGGGAGCTGTTTTTT. This encodes CASSDGGGTGELFF.

This chain connects TRBV7-2 to TRBJ2-7; 9 nucleotides agree with TRBD2. The CDR3 covers 15 residues. Trimming at V came to 1 base and at J to 1 base, leaving 2 bases not matched to a gene. Germline V lookup: CDR1 SGHTA, CDR2 FQGNSA. The chain's CDR3 is CASSLGGLASYEQYF. The CDR3 DNA sequence: TGTGCCAGCAGCTTAGGGGGACTAGCATCCTACGAGCAGTACTTC.

V usage is TRBV28 and J usage is TRBJ1-5; D gene uncertain. Trimming pared 2 bases from V and 6 bases from J, leaving 11 bases between. The CDR3 contains 14 residues. Germline assignment: CDR1 MDHEN and CDR2 SYDVKM. The CDR3 is CASSLSRRVQPQHF. DNA of the CDR3: TGTGCCAGCAGTTTAAGTCGCCGGGTTCAGCCCCAGCATTTT. The full variable domain, in which reference TRBV28 and TRBJ1-5 provide the parts outside the CDR3, is DVKVTQSSRYLVKRTGEKVFLECVQDMDHENMFWYRQDPGLGLRLIYFSYDVKMKEKGDIPEGYSVSREKKERFSLILESASTNQTSMYLCASSLSRRVQPQHFGDGTRLSIL.

This rearrangement joins TRBV7-7 to TRBJ1-3; 9 positions agree with TRBD1. This CDR3 is built from 15 residues. Germline loops: CDR1 SSHAT, CDR2 FNYEAQ (reference sequence). V shed 10 bases and J 0 bases; nucleotides not matched to a gene: 7. DNA for the CDR3: TGTGCCATCGGACAGGGGCCCACCTCTGGAAACACCATATATTTT. Residues: CAIGQGPTSGNTIYF.

V is TRBV4-1 and J is TRBJ1-2; no definite D call. CDR3 size: 15 residues. CDR1 MGHRA and CDR2 YSYEKL come from the germline V gene. Trimming pared 4 bases from V and 4 bases from J, leaving 16 bases between. DNA of the CDR3: TGCGCCAGCAGCCCGGGAGGGCCAAACCCCTATGGCTACACCTTC. Protein: CASSPGGPNPYGYTF.

V gene TRBV2 combines with J gene TRBJ1-1; TRBD1 matches at 8 bases. The V and J ends lost 2 bases and 4 bases, in that order; junction bases with no gene match: 9. The CDR3 is made up of 16 amino acids. CDR1 and CDR2 (germline): SNHLY, FYNNEI. CDR3 in DNA: TGTGCCAGCAGTGAATTTCGGGGACAGGCGAGCACTGAAGCTTTCTTT. It translates to CASSEFRGQASTEAFF.

The chain combines TRBV28 with TRBJ1-1, with 10 nucleotides matching TRBD1. CDR3 length equals 15 residues. Trimming at V came to 4 bases and at J to 10 bases, leaving 12 bases not matched to a gene. Germline-derived CDR1 and CDR2 are MDHEN and SYDVKM. The CDR3 DNA is TGTGCCAGCAGTTCTCCGACAGGGGGCTTAATGGGAGCTTTCTTT. Translation gives CASSSPTGGLMGAFF.

The rearrangement links TRBV9 to TRBJ2-3; 11 bases map to TRBD2. V gave up 0 bases and J gave up 7 bases; unmatched junction bases: 7. This CDR3 has 16 residues. Germline-derived CDR1 and CDR2 are SGDLS and YYNGEE. DNA for the CDR3: TGTGCCAGCAGCGTAGAGGGACTAGCGGAGACCTATACGCAGTATTTT. It yields the protein CASSVEGLAETYTQYF. Full variable domain (remainder filled in from reference TRBV9 and TRBJ2-3): DSGVTQTPKHLITATGQRVTLRCSPRSGDLSVYWYQQSLDQGLQFLIQYYNGEERAKGNILERFSAQQFPDLHSELNLSSLELGDSALYFCASSVEGLAETYTQYFGPGTRLTVL.

The DNA for the CDR3 is TGTGCCAGCAGCCACGACAGAAGTTCGGGCTATGGCTACACCTTC. Its translation: CASSHDRSSGYGYTF. The chain joins TRBV4-2 to TRBJ1-2; tentatively, D is TRBD1 (5 bases). CDR3 length equals 15 residues. Germline V gene sequence: CDR1 LGHNA, CDR2 YNFKEQ. Trimming took 3 bases from V and 4 from J, leaving 15 bases between them.

This clone was seen more than once but under ten times. The rearrangement links TRBV5-8 to TRBJ1-5; D possibly corresponds to TRBD1 (6 bases). V lost 3 bases and J lost 1, with 11 bases in between. There are 15 residues in the CDR3. The germline gives CDR1 SGHTS, CDR2 YDEGEE. The CDR3, as DNA: TGTGCCAGCAGCTCCCGCACAGGGAGCAATCAGCCCCAGCATTTT. Translation: CASSSRTGSNQPQHF.

The CDR3 reads CATAGETNSYNEQFF. The DNA for the CDR3 is TGTGCCACTGCCGGGGAGACTAACTCCTACAATGAGCAGTTCTTC. The rearrangement uses TRBV10-3 and TRBJ2-1, with D possibly matching TRBD2 (5 bases). The ends were cut back, 10 bases at V and 0 bases at J, with 16 bases in the middle. This CDR3 has 15 amino acids. Germline-derived CDR1 and CDR2 are ENHRY and SYGVKD.

Of note for this clone: The sample contains more than one DNA sequence encoding this CDR3. The chain is built from TRBV4-2 and TRBJ2-2; D unclear. This CDR3 contains 12 residues. Germline assignment: CDR1 LGHNA and CDR2 YNFKEQ. V gave up 1 base and J gave up 5 bases, with 2 bases separating them. CDR3 nucleotide sequence: TGTGCCAGCAGCCAAGCGACCGGGGAGCTGTTTTTT. This translates into CASSQATGELFF.

The rearrangement uses TRBV28 and TRBJ1-2; TRBD1 agrees at 8 bases. This CDR3 spans 15 amino acids. Unmatched junction bases numbered 8, after V lost 2 bases and J lost 6 bases. Germline V gene data show CDR1 as MDHEN and CDR2 as SYDVKM. The CDR3 loop is CASSLPSGQADGYTF. The CDR3 region has the DNA TGTGCCAGCAGTTTACCATCGGGACAGGCGGATGGCTACACCTTC.

The chain employs TRBV28 and TRBJ1-5; no clear D. V dropped 4 bases and J dropped 1 base, with 14 bases sitting between them. CDR1 is MDHEN, CDR2 SYDVKM, per germline. This CDR3 is 16 amino acids long. The CDR3 sequence: CASSSLSGLSNQPQHF. CDR3 in DNA: TGTGCCAGCAGTTCCCTCTCCGGACTCAGCAATCAGCCCCAGCATTTT.

The chain employs TRBV5-6 and TRBJ2-7, with 10 bases lining up with TRBD1. The CDR3 spans 14 residues. V was clipped by 2 bases and J by 9 bases; unmatched bases: 8. Germline CDR1 reads SGHDT; CDR2 reads YYEEEE. The CDR3: CASSFSGTGAGQYF. Written as DNA, the CDR3 is TGTGCCAGCAGCTTCTCCGGGACAGGGGCGGGGCAGTACTTC.

This sequence joins TRBV6-5 and TRBJ1-2, with D perhaps matching TRBD1 (6 bases). Looked up from germline, CDR1 is MNHEY and CDR2 is SVGAGI. The CDR3 totals 15 residues. V shed 5 bases and J shed 4 bases, with 17 bases lying between them. For the CDR3, the DNA is TGTGCCAGCAGTGCCGGACAGTCACTGATCTATGGCTACACCTTC. Translated: CASSAGQSLIYGYTF.

A single count supports this clone. The rearrangement uses TRBV19 and TRBJ1-1; no definite D call. Per the germline V gene, CDR1 is LNHDA and CDR2 is SQIVND (reference sequence). V was shortened by 3 bases and J by 4 bases, with 9 bases between the two germline ends. This CDR3 comprises 13 residues. The CDR3 nucleotides are TGTGCCAGTAGTATGATAGAAACCACTGAAGCTTTCTTT. Translating gives CASSMIETTEAFF.

This rearrangement joins TRBV4-2 to TRBJ1-5; D not resolved. CDR3 length: 15 amino acids. From germline, CDR1 is LGHNA and CDR2 YNFKEQ. The V end lost 1 base, the J end lost 3 bases, and 10 bases lay between the germline ends. The CDR3 region has the DNA TGTGCCAGCAGCCAAGGAAACAGCTACAATCAGCCCCAGCATTTT. This sequence encodes CASSQGNSYNQPQHF.

This clone was observed a single time. The rearrangement uses TRBV7-6 and TRBJ1-5; the D gene is possibly TRBD1 (6 bases). The CDR3 covers 17 residues. With 1 base removed from V and 1 base from J, the gap between germline ends came to 14 bases. Germline V lookup: CDR1 SGHVS, CDR2 FNYEAQ. Here the CDR3 reads CASSLGGRGESNQPQHF. CDR3 coding DNA: TGTGCCAGCAGCTTAGGGGGGCGGGGGGAGAGCAATCAGCCCCAGCATTTT.

This sequence joins TRBV29-1 and TRBJ1-1; 7 bases map to TRBD1. This CDR3 comprises 14 residues. CDR1 is SQVTM and CDR2 is ANQGSEA in the germline V gene. V gave up 6 bases and J gave up 1 base; unmatched junction bases: 8. The CDR3 here is CSVGRAGGNTEAFF. DNA for the CDR3: TGCAGCGTAGGCCGGGCAGGGGGGAACACTGAAGCTTTCTTT.

The chain joins TRBV7-3 to TRBJ2-7; 10 nucleotides line up with TRBD1. Looked up from germline, CDR1 is SGHTA and CDR2 is FQGTGA. This CDR3 spans 15 amino acids. Unmatched junction bases numbered 6, after V lost 5 bases and J lost 2 bases. CDR3 bases: TGTGCCAGCAGCGGCGGAGGGACAGGGGCCTACGAGCAGTACTTC. Residues: CASSGGGTGAYEQYF.

This chain uses TRBV7-9 with TRBJ2-7, with 10 bases that match TRBD1. The CDR3 loop spans 14 amino acids. CDR1 is SEHNR, CDR2 FQNEAQ, per germline (reference sequence). The ends lost 3 bases at V and 3 bases at J; junction bases unmatched: 2. CDR3 region: CASSFGQGGYEQYF. DNA of the CDR3: TGTGCCAGCAGCTTTGGACAGGGGGGCTACGAGCAGTACTTC.

This clone was seen just once. The rearrangement uses TRBV7-2 and TRBJ1-5; unclear D gene. This CDR3 comprises 17 residues. Germline V gene lookup returns CDR1 SGHTA and CDR2 FQGNSA. V lost 0 bases and J lost 3, with 15 bases in between. DNA for the CDR3: TGTGCCAGCAGCTTAGCGACTCGGGAGTGGAACAATCAGCCCCAGCATTTT. Translated, it gives CASSLATREWNNQPQHF.

The chain employs TRBV7-7 and TRBJ2-7; 9 bases agree with TRBD1. CDR3 length: 13 residues. V lost 3 bases and J lost 5; bases outside the gene matches: 2. Looked up from germline, CDR1 is SSHAT and CDR2 is FNYEAQ (reference sequence). CDR3 amino acids: CASSLGQGNEQYF. As DNA, the CDR3 is TGTGCCAGCAGCTTGGGACAGGGCAACGAGCAGTACTTC. The full variable domain, rest sourced from reference TRBV7-7 and TRBJ2-7, is GAGVSQSPRYKVTKRGQDVTLRCDPISSHATLYWYQQALGQGPEFLTYFNYEAQPDKSGLPSDRFSAERPEGSISTLTIQRTEQRDSAMYRCASSLGQGNEQYFGPGTRLTVT.

This chain uses TRBV28 with TRBJ2-7; D is possibly TRBD2 (7 bases). Trimming left V 4 bases short and J 9 bases short, with 13 bases between. Germline CDR1 reads MDHEN; CDR2 reads SYDVKM. CDR3 length equals 12 residues. The CDR3 region has the DNA TGTGCCAGCAGTTATAGGGGGGGCGGGCAGTACTTC. Translating gives CASSYRGGGQYF.

The gene calls are TRBV28 and TRBJ2-7, with 9 nucleotides matching TRBD2. The CDR3 runs 15 residues. Germline V gives CDR1 MDHEN, CDR2 SYDVKM. Trimming took 4 bases from V and 3 from J; bases not matched to a gene: 7. The CDR3 is CASSSSGLALYEQYF. Written as DNA, the CDR3 is TGTGCCAGCAGTTCCTCGGGACTAGCCCTCTACGAGCAGTACTTC.

V usage is TRBV18 and J usage is TRBJ1-1; no firm D call. This CDR3 region has 15 residues. The germline gives CDR1 KGHSH, CDR2 LQKENI. V gave up 3 bases and J gave up 1 base, with 12 bases separating them. CDR3 sequence: CASSPQATRNTEAFF. For the CDR3, the DNA is TGTGCCAGCTCACCGCAGGCTACCCGGAACACTGAAGCTTTCTTT.

This clone came up a few times. J is TRBJ1-1 and V is TRBV5-1; tentative D call: TRBD1 (6 bases). Germline CDR1 and CDR2: SGHRS and YFSETQ. This CDR3 spans 15 amino acids. The V gene lost 4 bases and the J gene lost 4 bases, with 17 bases spanning the gap. The CDR3 loop is CASSLRGGRTTEAFF. CDR3 DNA sequence: TGCGCCAGCAGCCTTAGGGGGGGCCGGACCACTGAAGCTTTCTTT.